This TCR beta chain was sequenced for a study of PD-1 blockade in classical Hodgkin lymphoma. Each of the patients experienced relapse following autologous stem cell transplantation, and their brentuximab vedotin exposure differed. General study points: Sources of repertoire differences remain undefined, possibly disease activity or prior therapy. The study found complete responders had baseline diversity similar to newly diagnosed patients. Newly diagnosed patients were said to have less baseline TCR diversity than healthy donors did.

Some clones are missing from TCRdb's copy, which holds only in-frame ones; the method was immunoSEQ multiplex PCR. The sample yields approximately 65,000 clones, approximately 88% seen once. The ends were cut back, 3 bases at V and 1 base at J, with 13 bases in the middle. The CDR3 has 16 amino acids. Germline V lookup: CDR1 LNHDA, CDR2 SQIVND (reference sequence). This clone is categorized as large. Its antigen is as yet unknown. Source: peripheral blood mononuclear cells (PBMCs), taken at baseline. The chain has TRBV19 and TRBJ1-5; D call uncertain. The source of this sequence is a human donor with classical Hodgkin lymphoma. CDR3 sequence reads: CASSIREVVSNQPQHF. The CDR3 DNA is TGTGCCAGTAGTATTAGAGAGGTGGTGAGCAATCAGCCCCAGCATTTT.